Listed here are 28 T cell receptor beta chains from one sample, sequenced in a study of T cell repertoires in cytomegalovirus infection. These receptors have no identified antigens. One entry per CDR3 protein results from TCRdb running MiXCR on the reads. The data contain about 120,000 distinct CDR3 sequences, more than 30% of them singletons. The specimen comprised CD8+ T cells from cultured PBMCs, sampled from culture after CMV antigen stimulation. These TCRs come from a human donor in good health (CMV status not recorded). Some clones in this sample may be carry-over from other donors' samples.

Concerning this clonotype: This may stem from a read error, because a much larger clone lies one nucleotide away. The CDR3 is CASRPDTGELFF. The CDR3 DNA reads as TGTGCCAGCAGGCCAGACACCGGGGAGCTGTTTTTT. The chain uses TRBV3-1 and TRBJ2-2; no reliable D call. This CDR3 has 12 amino acids. With 6 bases removed from V and 3 bases from J, the gap between germline ends came to 5 bases. CDR1 and CDR2 (germline): LGHDT, YNNKEL (reference sequence).

The chain carries TRBV28 and TRBJ1-3; D not certain. The CDR3 consists of 17 residues. V was cut by 3 bases and J by 3 bases, with 18 bases left in between. CDR1 MDHEN and CDR2 SYDVKM come from the germline V gene. The CDR3 sequence is CASSFAVERARGNTIYF. CDR3 nucleotides: TGTGCCAGCAGTTTTGCAGTTGAAAGGGCGCGTGGAAACACCATATATTTT. The complete variable domain, with remaining parts taken from reference TRBV28 and TRBJ1-3, reads DVKVTQSSRYLVKRTGEKVFLECVQDMDHENMFWYRQDPGLGLRLIYFSYDVKMKEKGDIPEGYSVSREKKERFSLILESASTNQTSMYLCASSFAVERARGNTIYFGEGSWLTVV.

Points on this clonotype: This sequence may be a read error, since a much larger clone differs from it by one base. This chain connects TRBV7-2 to TRBJ2-7; 10 nucleotides agree with TRBD2. V lost 4 bases and J lost 3; bases outside the gene matches: 9. Germline V gene data show CDR1 as SGHTA and CDR2 as FQGNSA. The length of the CDR3 is 16 residues. The CDR3 DNA sequence: TGTGCCAGCAGCTCCAGCGGGGGGGTTAACTACTACGAGCAGTACTTC. Amino acids: CASSSSGGVNYYEQYF.

The chain is built from TRBV5-4 and TRBJ1-1; D is perhaps TRBD1 (6 bases). In germline, CDR1 is SGHNT, CDR2 YYREEE (reference sequence). V was pared by 3 bases and J by 1 base, with 13 bases between. CDR3 length equals 15 residues. CDR3 protein: CASSSTGGGNTEAFF. The CDR3, as DNA: TGTGCCAGCAGCTCCACGGGGGGCGGGAACACTGAAGCTTTCTTT.

In its sample, this clonotype was seen a few times. The V call is TRBV7-9, the J call TRBJ2-3; 7 bases match TRBD2. The J segment lost 2 bases and the V segment lost 6 bases, leaving 14 bases of the junction unmatched. CDR1 and CDR2 (germline): SEHNR, FQNEAQ (reference sequence). The CDR3 loop spans 17 amino acids. CDR3 sequence (DNA): TGTGCCAGCAGAGGGGCCTGGGGAGCGGGGAACACAGATACGCAGTATTTT. Amino acid sequence: CASRGAWGAGNTDTQYF.

This clonotype was seen repeatedly, ten times or more. The chain is built from TRBV6-1 and TRBJ2-7; D is ambiguous. CDR1 and CDR2 (germline): MNHNS, SASEGT. The CDR3 totals 17 residues. V was shortened by 5 bases and J by 0 bases, with 20 bases between the two germline ends. The CDR3 spells CASSSVPGTARSYEQYF. DNA of the CDR3: TGTGCCAGCAGTTCCGTCCCTGGTACAGCCCGCTCCTACGAGCAGTACTTC.

The chain is built from TRBV18 and TRBJ1-1, with a weak D call TRBD1 (5 bases). The CDR3 runs to 13 residues. V lost 3 bases and J 7 bases, leaving 12 bases between the germline ends. CDR1 KGHSH and CDR2 LQKENI come from the germline V gene. CDR3 coding DNA: TGTGCCAGCTCACCGGGACGGGTAAATGAAGCTTTCTTT. Encoded protein: CASSPGRVNEAFF.

This clonotype was seen ten or more times. The chain couples TRBV7-2 to TRBJ2-3, with a tentative D call TRBD2 (6 bases). The V and J ends lost 5 bases and 7 bases respectively, with 13 bases between them. This CDR3 spans 13 amino acids. CDR1 and CDR2 (germline): SGHTA, FQGNSA. CDR3 loop: CASSNRLVYTQYF. In DNA, the CDR3 is TGTGCCAGCAGCAACCGACTAGTATATACGCAGTATTTT.

This clonotype appeared a few times. V and J are TRBV28 and TRBJ1-5, with a possible D match to TRBD1 (5 bases). Deletions cut 3 bases from V and 3 bases from J, with 15 bases between. Germline lookup yields CDR1 MDHEN and CDR2 SYDVKM. The CDR3 runs 16 residues. In nucleotides, the CDR3 is TGTGCCAGCAGTTTCTGGGGGTGGCAGATCAATCAGCCCCAGCATTTT. As protein: CASSFWGWQINQPQHF.

This clonotype showed up just a few times. This chain connects TRBV7-3 to TRBJ2-2, with 8 bases aligning to TRBD2. Germline CDR1 is SGHTA and CDR2 is FQGTGA. J was trimmed by 7 bases and V by 2 bases; bases with no gene match: 9. This CDR3 contains 16 residues. The CDR3 nucleotides are TGTGCCAGCAGCTTAGAAGCGGGGGTTAACGGCGGGGAGCTGTTTTTT. This codes for CASSLEAGVNGGELFF.

This clonotype was counted ten times or more. V usage is TRBV27 and J usage is TRBJ2-2; no clear D. The V end lost 6 bases, the J end lost 1 base, and 3 bases lay between the germline ends. The CDR3 is made up of 12 amino acids. Germline V gene sequence: CDR1 MNHEY, CDR2 SMNVEV (reference sequence). In DNA, the CDR3 is TGTGCCAGCAGCCAGAACACCGGGGAGCTGTTTTTT. Encoded protein: CASSQNTGELFF.

The chain recombines TRBV20-1 with TRBJ1-4; no firm D call. The CDR3 length is 15 residues. Trimming took off 0 bases at V and 4 bases at J, with 12 bases between the two ends. CDR1 and CDR2 from the germline V gene are DFQATT and SNEGSKA (reference sequence). The CDR3 sequence is CSARDPTGSNEKLFF. The CDR3 DNA reads as TGCAGTGCTAGAGATCCAACCGGGAGTAATGAAAAACTGTTTTTT.

This clonotype has just a few counts. The V gene is TRBV28, the J gene TRBJ2-7; D gene uncertain. The CDR3 spans 13 residues. The germline gives CDR1 MDHEN, CDR2 SYDVKM. V lost 2 bases and J 4 bases, leaving 9 bases between the germline ends. DNA for the CDR3: TGTGCCAGCAGTTTAAGATCCCTGTACGAGCAGTACTTC. This codes for CASSLRSLYEQYF.

The V gene is TRBV15, the J gene TRBJ1-5, with 7 bases fitting TRBD1. Per the germline V gene, CDR1 is LNHNV and CDR2 is YYDKDF (reference sequence). Losses at the gene ends were 2 bases for V and 6 bases for J; bases not matched to a gene: 4. The CDR3 runs to 14 residues. The CDR3 coding sequence is TGTGCCACCAGCAGAAGACAGGGCGGTCAGCCCCAGCATTTT. This encodes CATSRRQGGQPQHF. The full variable domain, its missing parts supplied by reference TRBV15 and TRBJ1-5, is DAMVIQNPRYQVTQFGKPVTLSCSQTLNHNVMYWYQQKSSQAPKLLFHYYDKDFNNEADTPDNFQSRRPNTSFCFLDIRSPGLGDTAMYLCATSRRQGGQPQHFGDGTRLSIL.

This clonotype was observed at least ten times. The J gene is TRBJ1-5, the V gene TRBV5-6; D is possibly TRBD1 (5 bases). V shed 3 bases and J shed 4 bases, with 14 bases lying between them. The CDR3 extends over 15 amino acids. Per germline, CDR1 SGHDT and CDR2 YYEEEE. CDR3 in amino acids: CASSSGWGPNQPQHF. The CDR3 bases are TGTGCCAGCAGCTCCGGATGGGGACCTAATCAGCCCCAGCATTTT.

In this sample, this clonotype turned up a few times. The rearrangement uses TRBV7-4 and TRBJ1-2; D remains unclear. V was pared by 0 bases and J by 3 bases, with 14 bases between. Germline CDR1 is SGHVT and CDR2 is SQSDAQ. This CDR3 comprises 16 residues. For the CDR3, the DNA is TGTGCCAGCAGCTTAGCGGCGGTTGACGACGACTATGGCTACACCTTC. Its protein product is CASSLAAVDDDYGYTF.

This clonotype has only one observation. V gene TRBV6-1 combines with J gene TRBJ2-5; no clear D. The CDR3 totals 15 residues. Germline CDR1 reads MNHNS; CDR2 reads SASEGT. V lost 1 base, J lost 5 bases, and 14 bases lay in between. CDR3 in DNA: TGTGCCAGCAGTGAAGGGAAAGTCCACCCTGAGACCCAGTACTTC. It is translated as CASSEGKVHPETQYF.

This clonotype was seen only a few times. DNA for the CDR3: TGTGCCAGCAGCTTTAGCCCCACAGATACGCAGTATTTT. As protein: CASSFSPTDTQYF. V and J are TRBV7-9 and TRBJ2-3; no reliable D call. Germline lookup yields CDR1 SEHNR and CDR2 FQNEAQ (reference sequence). This CDR3 contains 13 residues. V was cut by 3 bases and J by 2 bases, with 6 bases left in between.

As regards this clonotype: At one boundary the junction diverges from the germline segment, which might be a read error. J is TRBJ2-6 and V is TRBV7-2; 9 nucleotides line up with TRBD1. Germline CDR1 reads SGHTA; CDR2 reads FQGNSA. The CDR3 consists of 15 residues. Written as DNA, the CDR3 is TGTGCCAGCAGCCCACCATCGACAGGGGGCAACGTCCTGACTTTC. The encoded protein is CASSPPSTGGNVLTF. Combining the CDR3 with reference TRBV7-2 and TRBJ2-6 gives the whole variable domain GAGVSQSPSNKVTEKGKDVELRCDPISGHTALYWYRQSLGQGLEFLIYFQGNSAPDKSGLPSDRFSAERTGGSVSTLTIQRTQQEDSAVYLCASSPPSTGGNVLTFGAGSRLTVL.

This clonotype appeared many times. This chain's CDR3 is CASSPVGETKDTQYF. CDR3 sequence (DNA): TGTGCCAGCAGCCCCGTGGGGGAGACCAAAGATACGCAGTATTTT. V is TRBV11-1 and J is TRBJ2-3; D possibly matches TRBD1 or TRBD2 (5 bases each). V lost 5 bases to trimming and J lost 5 bases, with 17 bases between them. This CDR3 has 15 residues. Germline CDR1 reads SGHAT; CDR2 reads FQDESV (reference sequence).

The chain combines TRBV2 with TRBJ1-2; D is perhaps TRBD1 (5 bases). Germline loops: CDR1 SNHLY, CDR2 FYNNEI. V lost 6 bases and J 8 bases, leaving 40 bases between the germline ends. The CDR3 length is 21 residues. The CDR3 loop reads CASREKGTDTDPDPGGRGYTF. CDR3 nucleotide sequence: TGTGCCAGCAGGGAGAAGGGGACGGACACGGACCCCGACCCAGGCGGTCGGGGCTACACCTTC.

This clonotype was observed many times. The chain links TRBV12-3 or TRBV12-4 to TRBJ1-1; TRBD1 might be the D (5 bases). The CDR3 extends over 15 amino acids. Trimming left V 1 base short and J 1 base short, with 10 bases between. The DNA of the CDR3 is TGTGCCAGCAGTTTAGGGGGGTCTAGGAACACTGAAGCTTTCTTT. Amino acid sequence: CASSLGGSRNTEAFF.

This clonotype rates as medium-sized. The genes are TRBV12-3 or TRBV12-4 and TRBJ2-7; D assignment may be TRBD1 or TRBD2 (5 bases each). This CDR3 has 16 residues. The germline V and J ends were trimmed by 6 bases and 0 bases, with 18 bases remaining between them. The CDR3 region is CASSRPGDPTSYEQYF. As DNA, the CDR3 is TGTGCCAGCAGCCGTCCCGGGGACCCCACCTCCTACGAGCAGTACTTC.

This chain joins TRBV19 and TRBJ1-1; no clear D gene. Trimming stripped 5 bases from V and 7 bases from J, with 11 bases between. The CDR3 spans 12 residues. CDR1 is LNHDA, CDR2 SQIVND, per germline (reference sequence). This chain's CDR3 is CASSVGGSEAFF. The DNA for the CDR3 is TGTGCCAGTAGTGTGGGAGGGAGTGAAGCTTTCTTT.

The chain is built from TRBV20-1 and TRBJ1-5; D ambiguous. Per the germline V gene, CDR1 is DFQATT and CDR2 is SNEGSKA (reference sequence). The CDR3 totals 16 residues. V lost 0 bases and J lost 9, with 21 bases in between. This chain's CDR3 is CSARDPFAGPHTPQHF. The CDR3 DNA is TGCAGTGCTAGAGACCCTTTCGCCGGGCCACATACGCCCCAGCATTTT.

This rearrangement joins TRBV6-5 to TRBJ1-2; D not resolved. Germline assignment: CDR1 MNHEY and CDR2 SVGAGI. The CDR3 totals 15 residues. V was clipped by 4 bases and J by 4 bases, with 16 bases between them. The CDR3 DNA sequence: TGTGCCAGCAGTTTCAACGAAGGCAGTCTCTATGGCTACACCTTC. Encoded protein: CASSFNEGSLYGYTF.

At least ten counts were recorded for this clonotype. This rearrangement joins TRBV6-1 to TRBJ1-5; D remains ambiguous. This CDR3 comprises 13 residues. The germline CDR1 and CDR2 sequences are MNHNS and SASEGT. V was clipped by 3 bases and J by 6 bases, with 9 bases between them. The CDR3 region is CASSESPGQPQHF. CDR3 in DNA: TGTGCCAGCAGTGAGTCCCCAGGTCAGCCCCAGCATTTT.

J is TRBJ1-1 and V is TRBV7-8; TRBD1 agrees at 7 bases. V lost 3 bases and J lost 3; bases outside the gene matches: 10. The CDR3 has 16 residues. In germline, CDR1 is SGHVS, CDR2 FQNEAQ. CDR3 sequence: CASSFSRQGEDTEAFF. The CDR3, as DNA: TGTGCCAGCAGCTTTTCTCGGCAGGGGGAGGACACTGAAGCTTTCTTT.